The 9 T cell receptor beta chains below were found in one sample sequenced in a study of OX40 agonist ivuxolimab in advanced cancers. Using immunoSEQ multiplex PCR, the repertoire was profiled, and TCRdb retains in-frame clones only, with some absent. The sample includes tens of thousands of clones, approximately 86% seen only once; the top ten take approximately 12%. Sequenced here: CD4+ or CD8+ T cells sorted from blood, sampled in a trial of the OX40 agonist ivuxolimab. These receptors were collected from an adult with an advanced solid tumor such as melanoma, head and neck, liver or kidney cancer.

This clone is classed as medium-sized. The rearrangement uses TRBV9 and TRBJ2-7; D is ambiguous. Trimming took off 4 bases at V and 3 bases at J, with 11 bases between the two ends. Germline loops: CDR1 SGDLS, CDR2 YYNGEE. The CDR3 extends over 13 amino acids. This CDR3 reads CASSPTVNYEQYF. CDR3 nucleotide sequence: TGTGCCAGCAGCCCCACGGTAAACTACGAGCAGTACTTC.

The chain uses TRBV4-1 and TRBJ1-5, with D hard to call. The CDR3 is 13 residues long. The germline CDR1 and CDR2 sequences are MGHRA and YSYEKL. The germline V and J ends were trimmed by 1 base and 6 bases, with 7 bases remaining between them. DNA of the CDR3: TGCGCCAGCAGCCAAGTGGCGGGTCAGCCCCAGCATTTT. Its translation: CASSQVAGQPQHF.

In its sample, this clone was seen once. The chain combines TRBV7-9 with TRBJ2-1; D call uncertain. Germline V gives CDR1 SEHNR, CDR2 FQNEAQ (reference sequence). The CDR3 consists of 15 residues. The germline V and J ends were trimmed by 0 bases and 5 bases, with 11 bases remaining between them. The CDR3 region has the DNA TGTGCCAGCAGCTTAGCGTCCGCTGGCAACAATGAGCAGTTCTTC. It codes for CASSLASAGNNEQFF.

CDR3 sequence: CASSLPGTYNEQFF. The CDR3, as DNA: TGTGCCAGCAGTTTGCCAGGGACCTACAATGAGCAGTTCTTC. V and J are TRBV28 and TRBJ2-1; D may be TRBD1 (5 bases). With 3 bases removed from V and 2 bases from J, the gap between germline ends came to 8 bases. From germline, CDR1 is MDHEN and CDR2 SYDVKM. The CDR3 has 14 amino acids. Together with reference TRBV28 and TRBJ2-1, the CDR3 gives the full variable domain: DVKVTQSSRYLVKRTGEKVFLECVQDMDHENMFWYRQDPGLGLRLIYFSYDVKMKEKGDIPEGYSVSREKKERFSLILESASTNQTSMYLCASSLPGTYNEQFFGPGTRLTVL.

V gene TRBV7-9 combines with J gene TRBJ1-5; D remains unclear. The V end was cut by 5 bases, the J end by 4 bases, with 9 bases between. Looked up from germline, CDR1 is SEHNR and CDR2 is FQNEAQ (reference sequence). The CDR3 covers 13 residues. CDR3 sequence (DNA): TGTGCCAGCAGCCCGGACGGGAATCAGCCCCAGCATTTT. Translation: CASSPDGNQPQHF. The variable domain in full, completed from reference TRBV7-9 and TRBJ1-5, reads DTGVSQNPRHKITKRGQNVTFRCDPISEHNRLYWYRQTLGQGPEFLTYFQNEAQLEKSRLLSDRFSAERPKGSFSTLEIQRTEQGDSAMYLCASSPDGNQPQHFGDGTRLSIL.

The chain links TRBV4-1 to TRBJ2-7, with D unclear. Germline V gives CDR1 MGHRA, CDR2 YSYEKL. Trimming pared 1 base from V and 7 bases from J, leaving 8 bases between. This CDR3 is 12 amino acids long. CDR3 nucleotide sequence: TGCGCCAGCAGCCAAGTTACCGAGGAGCAGTACTTC. It codes for CASSQVTEEQYF.

The chain uses TRBV6-1 and TRBJ1-1; D gene ambiguous. Trimming stripped 2 bases from V and 1 base from J, with 14 bases between. The CDR3 has 16 amino acids. Looked up from germline, CDR1 is MNHNS and CDR2 is SASEGT. DNA for the CDR3: TGTGCCAGCAGTGAATCGGAGGGAACAGCGAACACTGAAGCTTTCTTT. Amino acids: CASSESEGTANTEAFF.

The CDR3 DNA sequence: TGTGCCAGCAGCTTGGGAAACACGTACGAGCAGTACTTC. Protein: CASSLGNTYEQYF. The rearrangement uses TRBV7-9 and TRBJ2-7; D uncertain. Between the trimmed V and J ends, which lost 3 bases and 4 bases, there was a span of 10 bases. Germline assignment: CDR1 SEHNR and CDR2 FQNEAQ (reference sequence). This CDR3 has 13 amino acids.

The V and J genes are TRBV7-9 and TRBJ2-1, with TRBD1 identical over 8 bases. The CDR3 is made up of 13 amino acids. V shed 7 bases, J shed 7 bases, and the junction held 6 bases outside the gene matches. The germline V gene has CDR1 SEHNR and CDR2 FQNEAQ (reference sequence). The CDR3 here is CASTGTGVNEQFF. The CDR3 bases are TGTGCCAGCACCGGGACAGGCGTTAATGAGCAGTTCTTC. Full variable domain (remainder filled in from reference TRBV7-9 and TRBJ2-1): DTGVSQNPRHKITKRGQNVTFRCDPISEHNRLYWYRQTLGQGPEFLTYFQNEAQLEKSRLLSDRFSAERPKGSFSTLEIQRTEQGDSAMYLCASTGTGVNEQFFGPGTRLTVL.